The T cell receptor (beta chain) under discussion was sequenced for a study of T cells in Graves' hyperthyroidism and ophthalmopathy. As for the study in general: Before treatment of any kind, peripheral blood was taken at initial diagnosis.

Amplification of TCR beta CDR3 regions used RNA as the template. First-round RT-PCR of the TCR CDR3 relied on the HTBI primer set. Using its own MiXCR run on the multiplex PCR reads, TCRdb lists one record per CDR3 protein. This table has hundreds of thousands of distinct CDR3 sequences, roughly 13% appearing once. The V end lost 5 bases, the J end lost 2 bases, and 15 bases lay between the germline ends. The CDR3 covers 15 residues. CDR1 and CDR2 from the germline V gene are SGHTA and FQGNSA. Study observations and caveats: Most thyroid clonotypes that were expanded above 0.001 also turned up in blood.

Regarding this clonotype: Its antigen remains unknown.

Exclusion followed for patients with uncontrolled infection, other autoimmune disease, pregnancy or lactation. PBMCs came from about 10 ml fresh peripheral blood. The V gene is TRBV7-2, the J gene TRBJ2-5, with D perhaps matching TRBD1 (6 bases). The source is a young woman with Graves' hyperthyroidism. What was sequenced was blood. Here the CDR3 DNA reads TGTGCCAGCAGCCTTGGGACACAAAGGCAAGAGACCCAGTACTTC. Translation gives CASSLGTQRQETQYF.